The table lists the clone carrying this T cell receptor (beta chain) with a few counts. Its antigen is not identified. According to the study, TCR beta libraries were built with iRepertoire HTBI primers and CDR3-region Arm-PCR. TCRdb analysed the multiplex PCR reads with MiXCR anew, one entry per CDR3 protein. This sample has under 400,000 distinct CDR3 sequences, with 16% found just once. The source of the sample is a study of regulatory T cells in long-lasting Graves disease. Study-wide results and limits: Clonotypes that were public and shared totalled fewer than 3,500 in persistent patients versus 900 to 1,000 in new patients.

Noted time point: newly diagnosed GD, antithyroid drugs for less than 3 months. RNA extracted from PBMCs served as the sequencing template. The CDR3 loop spans 15 amino acids. CDR1 and CDR2 from the germline V gene are LNHNV and YYDKDF (reference sequence). Between the trimmed V and J ends, which lost 0 bases and 7 bases, there was a span of 13 bases. These same records also appear under a second study, on T cells in Graves' hyperthyroidism and ophthalmopathy. From that paper: No progression to ophthalmopathy during 18 months of follow-up defined stable disease. The TCR CDR3 was amplified in a first-round RT-PCR using the HTBI primer set. Ophthalmopathy, as predicted by the model, came a median around 6 months after the prediction.

The material sequenced was peripheral blood mononuclear cells (PBMCs), taken at new diagnosis, from a patient treated with antithyroid drugs. The rearrangement uses TRBV15 and TRBJ2-1; D is tentatively TRBD1 or TRBD2 (5 bases each). This clonotype was sampled from a man aged 35-49 years with Graves disease. As DNA, the CDR3 is TGTGCCACCAGCAGAGATTTGGGGGTTTTAAATGAGCAGTTCTTC. This codes for CATSRDLGVLNEQFF. The variable domain in full, with the rest retrieved from reference TRBV15 and TRBJ2-1, is DAMVIQNPRYQVTQFGKPVTLSCSQTLNHNVMYWYQQKSSQAPKLLFHYYDKDFNNEADTPDNFQSRRPNTSFCFLDIRSPGLGDTAMYLCATSRDLGVLNEQFFGPGTRLTVL.